These 29 T cell receptor beta chains share one sample of origin, sequenced in a study of a mutant IDH1 vaccine in newly diagnosed glioma. Clones were read by immunoSEQ multiplex PCR, and TCRdb kept only the in-frame ones, dropping some. Of around 54,000 clones in the sample, approximately 80% were seen once. Time point meaning: baseline, week 1 (first vaccination visit). Stated treatment: pre-vaccination baseline after standard-of-care therapy. The input for sequencing was PBMCs, taken from a glioma patient treated with radiotherapy, temozolomide or both. The origin of the receptors is a man aged 18 to 35 with glioma.

The chain joins TRBV20-1 to TRBJ1-3, with D maybe TRBD1 (5 bases). Per the germline V gene, CDR1 is DFQATT and CDR2 is SNEGSKA (reference sequence). The length of the CDR3 is 11 residues. V lost 3 bases and J lost 9, with 9 bases in between. The CDR3 region has the DNA TGCAGTGCTAGCACAGGAGTCACCATATATTTT. The encoded protein is CSASTGVTIYF.

The rearrangement uses TRBV4-3 and TRBJ2-7; 14 nucleotides agree with TRBD2. Unmatched junction bases numbered 7, after V lost 5 bases and J lost 7 bases. The germline V gene encodes CDR1 LGHNA and CDR2 YSLEER. This CDR3 is built from 15 residues. The chain's CDR3 is CASSETSGRAGEQYF. DNA of the CDR3: TGCGCCAGCAGCGAGACTAGCGGGAGGGCCGGTGAGCAGTACTTC.

The chain joins TRBV7-2 to TRBJ2-7; a weak D match, TRBD1 (5 bases). V was pared by 6 bases and J by 5 bases, with 17 bases between. Germline assignment: CDR1 SGHTA and CDR2 FQGNSA. CDR3 length: 14 residues. This CDR3 is CASRVGQSFNEQYF. The CDR3 DNA is TGTGCCAGCAGGGTCGGACAAAGCTTCAACGAGCAGTACTTC. Complete variable domain (other parts from reference TRBV7-2 and TRBJ2-7): GAGVSQSPSNKVTEKGKDVELRCDPISGHTALYWYRQSLGQGLEFLIYFQGNSAPDKSGLPSDRFSAERTGGSVSTLTIQRTQQEDSAVYLCASRVGQSFNEQYFGPGTRLTVT.

The CDR3 DNA reads TGTGCCAGCAGCTCGGAGGGGGAGAGCTCCTATAATTCACCCCTCCACTTT. Protein sequence: CASSSEGESSYNSPLHF. The V and J genes are TRBV13 and TRBJ1-6; D is possibly TRBD1 (6 bases). CDR1 is PRHDT and CDR2 is FYEKMQ in the germline V gene (reference sequence). Trimming pared 4 bases from V and 0 bases from J, leaving 13 bases between. This CDR3 contains 17 residues.

The chain combines TRBV10-3 with TRBJ1-2, with unresolved D. The CDR3 has 15 amino acids. Germline CDR1 is ENHRY and CDR2 is SYGVKD. Trimming left V 0 bases short and J 0 bases short, with 8 bases between. The CDR3 coding sequence is TGTGCCATCAGTGAGTCGGTAGGAACTAACTATGGCTACACCTTC. Protein product: CAISESVGTNYGYTF.

This clone was seen a few times. The chain couples TRBV6-5 to TRBJ1-1; 7 bases match TRBD1. Germline V gene data show CDR1 as MNHEY and CDR2 as SVGAGI. V lost 4 bases, J lost 2 bases, and 7 bases stayed unmatched. The CDR3 has 15 residues. This CDR3 is CASSSSDRYNTEAFF. CDR3 coding DNA: TGTGCCAGCAGTTCATCGGACAGGTACAACACTGAAGCTTTCTTT.

The rearrangement uses TRBV7-9 and TRBJ1-2; 7 bases agree with TRBD1. V lost 4 bases and J lost 3; bases outside the gene matches: 8. This CDR3 is 15 amino acids long. Germline V CDR1 and CDR2: SEHNR, FQNEAQ (reference sequence). CDR3 residues: CASSSTRDRYYGYTF. For the CDR3, the DNA is TGTGCCAGCAGCTCGACGAGGGACAGATACTATGGCTACACCTTC.

For the CDR3, the DNA is TGCGCCAGCAGCACTGGGACACGGAACACTGAAGCTTTCTTT. This codes for CASSTGTRNTEAFF. The chain employs TRBV5-1 and TRBJ1-1, with D possibly matching TRBD1 (6 bases). CDR1 and CDR2 (germline): SGHRS, YFSETQ. This CDR3 is 14 amino acids long. V lost 4 bases, J lost 1 base, and 11 bases lay in between.

This clone was picked up a small number of times. This sequence joins TRBV18 and TRBJ1-1; 9 bases fit TRBD1. CDR1 KGHSH and CDR2 LQKENI come from the germline V gene. CDR3 length: 17 amino acids. V was clipped by 1 base and J by 0 bases; unmatched bases: 6. CDR3 DNA sequence: TGTGCCAGCTCACCACGCGGACAGGGGACTCTGAACACTGAAGCTTTCTTT. Translating it yields CASSPRGQGTLNTEAFF.

By proportion, this clone is large. The rearrangement links TRBV7-9 to TRBJ1-1; D is possibly TRBD1 (5 bases). The CDR3 spans 14 residues. Trimming took off 2 bases at V and 1 base at J, with 8 bases between the two ends. Germline CDR1 and CDR2: SEHNR and FQNEAQ (reference sequence). CDR3 sequence reads: CASSLSDRNTEAFF. The CDR3 bases are TGTGCCAGCAGCTTAAGCGACAGGAACACTGAAGCTTTCTTT.

In its sample, this clone was seen once. CDR3 nucleotides: TGTGCCAGCAGCCCGGACAGGGTGGTTGGCGAGCAGTACTTC. As protein: CASSPDRVVGEQYF. The rearrangement uses TRBV5-4 and TRBJ2-7; the match to TRBD1 covers 8 bases. Germline CDR1 SGHNT, CDR2 YYREEE (reference sequence). The CDR3 length is 14 residues. V was pared by 4 bases and J by 6 bases, with 9 bases of the junction left unmatched.

The chain joins TRBV9 to TRBJ2-7; unclear D gene. The CDR3 extends over 13 amino acids. Trimming took off 1 base at V and 1 base at J, with 6 bases between the two ends. Germline V gives CDR1 SGDLS, CDR2 YYNGEE. The CDR3 DNA sequence: TGTGCCAGCAGCGTACGAGAATCCTACGAGCAGTACTTC. This codes for CASSVRESYEQYF.

The chain uses TRBV27 and TRBJ1-2, with D perhaps matching TRBD1 (5 bases). Germline CDR1 reads MNHEY; CDR2 reads SMNVEV (reference sequence). V lost 0 bases and J lost 6, with 11 bases in between. The length of the CDR3 is 14 residues. The CDR3 loop is CASSLSSGLHGYTF. The CDR3 region has the DNA TGTGCCAGCAGTTTATCCTCAGGGCTGCATGGCTACACCTTC.

The chain uses TRBV18 and TRBJ1-3; D remains unclear. V was clipped by 4 bases and J by 0 bases, with 13 bases between them. The CDR3 consists of 16 residues. Germline CDR1 KGHSH, CDR2 LQKENI. The CDR3 bases are TGTGCCAGCTCACAGGCCGCAGGAAGCTCTGGAAACACCATATATTTT. Translation: CASSQAAGSSGNTIYF.

The chain is built from TRBV18 and TRBJ1-2; TRBD1 might be the D (6 bases). CDR3 length: 14 residues. The germline V and J ends were trimmed by 4 bases and 5 bases, with 14 bases remaining between them. Germline-derived CDR1 and CDR2 are KGHSH and LQKENI. The CDR3 here is CASSQTGGLYGYTF. The CDR3, as DNA: TGTGCCAGCTCACAAACGGGGGGGCTTTATGGCTACACCTTC. The complete variable domain, with remaining parts taken from reference TRBV18 and TRBJ1-2, reads NAGVMQNPRHLVRRRGQEARLRCSPMKGHSHVYWYRQLPEEGLKFMVYLQKENIIDESGMPKERFSAEFPKEGPSILRIQQVVRGDSAAYFCASSQTGGLYGYTFGSGTRLTVV.

This sequence joins TRBV30 and TRBJ1-5; D unresolved. The CDR3 sequence is 13 residues long. Trimming took off 4 bases at V and 0 bases at J, with 7 bases between the two ends. Germline V gives CDR1 GTSNPN, CDR2 SVGIG (reference sequence). The CDR3 DNA reads as TGTGCCTGGAATCTGTATAGCAATCAGCCCCAGCATTTT. Amino acids: CAWNLYSNQPQHF.

The chain links TRBV4-3 to TRBJ1-3; D uncertain. CDR1 and CDR2 (germline): LGHNA, YSLEER. This CDR3 is built from 16 residues. V was pared by 1 base and J by 0 bases, with 10 bases between. In DNA, the CDR3 is TGCGCCAGCAGCCAAGTTGTGAGGAACTCTGGAAACACCATATATTTT. Encoded protein: CASSQVVRNSGNTIYF.

V and J are TRBV6-5 and TRBJ1-2; D is perhaps TRBD1 (6 bases). The germline gives CDR1 MNHEY, CDR2 SVGAGI. V lost 6 bases and J lost 6, with 14 bases in between. There are 13 residues in the CDR3. The CDR3 region is CASRKQGIDGYTF. In DNA, the CDR3 is TGTGCCAGCAGAAAACAGGGAATTGATGGCTACACCTTC.

This chain uses TRBV10-3 with TRBJ2-1; TRBD2 matches 9 bases. The CDR3 runs to 15 residues. V was clipped by 3 bases and J by 6 bases; unmatched bases: 6. The V gene's germline CDR1 is ENHRY and CDR2 SYGVKD. CDR3 loop: CAISDPSGIRNEQFF. The CDR3 DNA reads as TGTGCCATCAGTGATCCTAGCGGGATTCGCAATGAGCAGTTCTTC.

This chain joins TRBV7-9 and TRBJ1-1, with 9 bases aligning to TRBD1. Germline CDR1 and CDR2: SEHNR and FQNEAQ (reference sequence). Germline trimming cut 5 bases from V and 5 bases from J; bases unmatched to any gene: 3. This CDR3 has 13 amino acids. The CDR3 nucleotides read TGTGCCAGCAGCCTGACAGGGGGAACTGAAGCTTTCTTT. It specifies CASSLTGGTEAFF.

The gene calls are TRBV6-5 and TRBJ1-5; no clear D. Germline V gene data show CDR1 as MNHEY and CDR2 as SVGAGI. This CDR3 region has 13 residues. Between the trimmed V and J ends, which lost 8 bases and 0 bases, there was a span of 8 bases. The CDR3 DNA reads as TGTGCCAGCTCACAGAATAGCAATCAGCCCCAGCATTTT. Translating gives CASSQNSNQPQHF.

This clone was recorded a few times. J is TRBJ2-7 and V is TRBV4-3; 9 bases match TRBD1. The junction had 8 bases not matched to a gene; V was cut back by 4 bases and J by 4 bases. This CDR3 comprises 15 residues. CDR1 and CDR2 from the germline V gene are LGHNA and YSLEER. DNA for the CDR3: TGCGCCAGCAGCCGACAGAAGACAGGGGGTTACGAGCAGTACTTC. It specifies CASSRQKTGGYEQYF.

The chain joins TRBV30 to TRBJ2-7; perhaps TRBD1 as D (6 bases). V was shortened by 0 bases and J by 3 bases, with 12 bases between the two germline ends. The CDR3 contains 14 residues. In germline, CDR1 is GTSNPN, CDR2 SVGIG (reference sequence). CDR3 region: CAWSVAGVNYEQYF. Here the CDR3 DNA reads TGTGCCTGGAGTGTAGCAGGGGTAAACTACGAGCAGTACTTC.

A single count supports this clone. The chain combines TRBV27 with TRBJ2-7; weak D call: TRBD1 (6 bases). The CDR3 is 13 amino acids. Looked up from germline, CDR1 is MNHEY and CDR2 is SMNVEV (reference sequence). The V end was cut by 6 bases, the J end by 4 bases, with 13 bases between. The DNA for the CDR3 is TGTGCCAGCAGCTACAGGGTTATGTACGAGCAGTACTTC. This codes for CASSYRVMYEQYF.

This chain connects TRBV27 to TRBJ1-1; 8 nucleotides align to TRBD1. V trimming: 2 bases; J trimming: 2 bases; junction bases outside the gene matches: 7. The CDR3 covers 16 residues. CDR1 and CDR2 from the germline V gene are MNHEY and SMNVEV (reference sequence). In DNA, the CDR3 is TGTGCCAGCAGTTTACAAGGTGGGACAGGAAACACTGAAGCTTTCTTT. It codes for CASSLQGGTGNTEAFF.

The chain carries TRBV5-5 and TRBJ2-7, with 7 positions matching TRBD2. Germline CDR1 and CDR2: SGHKS and YYEKEE (reference sequence). The CDR3 length is 15 residues. The V gene end was trimmed by 4 bases and the J gene end by 7 bases; junction bases not matched to a gene: 14. CDR3 region: CASSPVRGGPREQYF. The DNA of the CDR3 is TGTGCCAGCAGCCCCGTTCGGGGAGGGCCGAGGGAGCAGTACTTC.

The chain employs TRBV5-6 and TRBJ2-3; perhaps D is TRBD1 or TRBD2 (6 bases each). CDR1 SGHDT and CDR2 YYEEEE come from the germline V gene. Trimming shortened V by 5 bases and J by 4 bases, and 17 bases separated the two germline ends. This CDR3 has 15 residues. The CDR3 protein is CASSYWGANPDTQYF. The DNA for the CDR3 is TGTGCCAGCAGTTACTGGGGGGCGAATCCAGATACGCAGTATTTT.

This chain uses TRBV6-5 with TRBJ2-7; 7 bases align to TRBD2. The CDR3 is 15 residues long. The V gene end was trimmed by 4 bases and the J gene end by 2 bases; junction bases not matched to a gene: 8. The germline CDR1 and CDR2 sequences are MNHEY and SVGAGI. The chain's CDR3 is CASSSGMAGAYEQYF. The CDR3 DNA follows: TGTGCCAGCAGTTCGGGTATGGCGGGAGCCTACGAGCAGTACTTC.

CDR3 residues: CASSLTGTGLNQPQHF. The CDR3 DNA is TGTGCCAGTAGTTTGACCGGGACAGGGCTCAATCAGCCCCAGCATTTT. The rearrangement links TRBV19 to TRBJ1-5; 9 bases agree with TRBD1. Germline V CDR1 and CDR2: LNHDA, SQIVND (reference sequence). V lost 5 bases to trimming and J lost 3 bases; unmatched junction nucleotides: 8. The CDR3 contains 16 residues.